The clone carrying this T cell receptor (beta chain) has just one count. Its antigen remains unknown. The junction differs from germline at one of its ends, possibly a read error. The data belong to a study of CD8 T cells in Susac syndrome. From blood CD8+ and CD4+ T cells, the TCR beta chain was sequenced. The healthy controls were matched to patients by age and sex. CDR3 length: 12 amino acids. CDR1 and CDR2 from the germline V gene are SEHNR and FQNEAQ (reference sequence). Overall study results and limits: Regarding the TCR sequencing and HLA analysis, the study admitted that a relatively small number of individuals were involved.

When the RNA was reverse transcribed, random hexamers were used with an input of roughly 0.5 to 1 ug. Amplification of TCR beta CDR3 across 54 Vbeta and 13 Jbeta was performed with immunoSEQ multiplex PCR. A single record per CDR3 protein comes from TCRdb applying MiXCR to the immunoSEQ multiplex PCR reads. This table holds 110,000 or so distinct CDR3 sequences, less than 95% found once. Specimen: CD8+ T cells from PBMCs. This receptor was identified in a human donor in good health. This rearrangement joins TRBV7-9 to TRBJ2-7; TRBD2 matches 11 bases. The CDR3 loop is CASSLDGTSGLF. The CDR3, as DNA: TGTGCCAGCAGCTTAGATGGGACTAGCGGCTTATTC.